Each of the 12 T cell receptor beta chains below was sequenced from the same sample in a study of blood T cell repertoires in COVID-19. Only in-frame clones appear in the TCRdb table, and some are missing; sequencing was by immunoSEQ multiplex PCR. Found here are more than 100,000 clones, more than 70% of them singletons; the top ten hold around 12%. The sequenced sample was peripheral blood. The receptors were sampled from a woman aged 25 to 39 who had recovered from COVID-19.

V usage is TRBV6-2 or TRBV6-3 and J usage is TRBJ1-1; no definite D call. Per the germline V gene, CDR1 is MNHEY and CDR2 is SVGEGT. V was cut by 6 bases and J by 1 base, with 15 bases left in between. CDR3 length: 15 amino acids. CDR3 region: CASSPGQRGNTEAFF. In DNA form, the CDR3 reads TGTGCCAGCAGCCCGGGTCAGCGGGGGAACACTGAAGCTTTCTTT.

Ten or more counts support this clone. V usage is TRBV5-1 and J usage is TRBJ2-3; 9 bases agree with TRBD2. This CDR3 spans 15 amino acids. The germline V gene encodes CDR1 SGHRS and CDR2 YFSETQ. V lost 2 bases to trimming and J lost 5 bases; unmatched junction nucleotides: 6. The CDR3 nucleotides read TGCGCCAGCAGCTTAATAGCGGGGGCAGGAGATACGCAGTATTTT. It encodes CASSLIAGAGDTQYF.

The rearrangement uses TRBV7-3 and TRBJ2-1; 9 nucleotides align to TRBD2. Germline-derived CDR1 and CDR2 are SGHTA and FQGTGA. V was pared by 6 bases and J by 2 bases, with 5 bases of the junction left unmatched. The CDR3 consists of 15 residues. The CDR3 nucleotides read TGTGCCAGCAGTTATAGCGGGAGCACCTACAATGAGCAGTTCTTC. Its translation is CASSYSGSTYNEQFF. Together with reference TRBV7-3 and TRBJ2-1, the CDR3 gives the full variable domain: GAGVSQTPSNKVTEKGKYVELRCDPISGHTALYWYRQSLGQGPEFLIYFQGTGAADDSGLPNDRFFAVRPEGSVSTLKIQRTERGDSAVYLCASSYSGSTYNEQFFGPGTRLTVL.

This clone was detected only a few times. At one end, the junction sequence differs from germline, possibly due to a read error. As DNA, the CDR3 is TGCGCCAGCAGTTTGGGGGGGACTAGCGGGAGTAATTCCTACGAGCAGTACTTC. Amino acids: CASSLGGTSGSNSYEQYF. The chain carries TRBV5-1 and TRBJ2-7; 14 positions match TRBD2. The CDR3 consists of 18 residues. Germline V CDR1 and CDR2: SGHRS, YFSETQ.

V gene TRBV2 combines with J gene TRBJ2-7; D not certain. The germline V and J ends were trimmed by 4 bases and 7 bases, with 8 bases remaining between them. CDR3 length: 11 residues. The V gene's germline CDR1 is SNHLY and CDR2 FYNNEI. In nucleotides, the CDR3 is TGTGCCAGCAGTGCTATTACTGAGCAGTACTTC. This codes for CASSAITEQYF.

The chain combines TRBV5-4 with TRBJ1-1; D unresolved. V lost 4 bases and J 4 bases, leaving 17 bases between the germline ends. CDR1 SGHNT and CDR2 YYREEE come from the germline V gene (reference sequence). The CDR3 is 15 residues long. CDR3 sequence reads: CASSPSQSEGTEAFF. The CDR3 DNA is TGTGCCAGCAGCCCCTCTCAAAGCGAGGGCACTGAAGCTTTCTTT.

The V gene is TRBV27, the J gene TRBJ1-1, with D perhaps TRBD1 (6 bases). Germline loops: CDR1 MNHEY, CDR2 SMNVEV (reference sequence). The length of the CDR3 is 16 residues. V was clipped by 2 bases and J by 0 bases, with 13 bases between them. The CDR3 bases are TGTGCCAGCAGTTTAGGGGACACAGGAGTGAACACTGAAGCTTTCTTT. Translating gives CASSLGDTGVNTEAFF.

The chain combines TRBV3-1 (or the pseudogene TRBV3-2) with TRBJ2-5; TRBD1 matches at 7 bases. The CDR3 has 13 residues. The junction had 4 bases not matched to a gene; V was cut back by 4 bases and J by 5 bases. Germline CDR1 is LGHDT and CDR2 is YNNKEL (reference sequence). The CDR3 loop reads CASSLNRGETQYF. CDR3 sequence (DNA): TGTGCCAGCAGCCTTAACAGGGGTGAGACCCAGTACTTC.

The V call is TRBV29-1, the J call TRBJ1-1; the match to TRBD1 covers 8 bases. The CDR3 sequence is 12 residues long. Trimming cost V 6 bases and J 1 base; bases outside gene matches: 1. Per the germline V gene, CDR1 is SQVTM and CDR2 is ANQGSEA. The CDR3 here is CSVGTGNTEAFF. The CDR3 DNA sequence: TGCAGCGTCGGGACAGGGAACACTGAAGCTTTCTTT. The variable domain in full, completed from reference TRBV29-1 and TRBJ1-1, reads SAVISQKPSRDICQRGTSLTIQCQVDSQVTMMFWYRQQPGQSLTLIATANQGSEATYESGFVIDKFPISRPNLTFSTLTVSNMSPEDSSIYLCSVGTGNTEAFFGQGTRLTVV.

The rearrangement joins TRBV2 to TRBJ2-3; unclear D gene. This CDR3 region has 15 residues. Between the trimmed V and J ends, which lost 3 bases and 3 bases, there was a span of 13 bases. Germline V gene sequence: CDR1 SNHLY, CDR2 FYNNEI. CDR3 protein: CASSDATRATDTQYF. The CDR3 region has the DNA TGTGCCAGCAGTGACGCCACCAGAGCGACAGATACGCAGTATTTT.

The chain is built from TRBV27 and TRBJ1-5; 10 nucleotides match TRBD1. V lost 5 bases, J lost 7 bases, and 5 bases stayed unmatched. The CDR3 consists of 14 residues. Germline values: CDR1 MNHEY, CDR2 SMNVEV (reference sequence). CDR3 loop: CASSPGTGEQPQHF. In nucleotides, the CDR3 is TGTGCCAGCAGTCCAGGGACAGGGGAACAGCCCCAGCATTTT.

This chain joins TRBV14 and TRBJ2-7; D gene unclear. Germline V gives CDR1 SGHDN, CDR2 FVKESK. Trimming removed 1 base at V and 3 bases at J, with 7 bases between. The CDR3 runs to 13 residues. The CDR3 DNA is TGTGCCAGCAGCCAAGTAATGAGCTACGAGCAGTACTTC. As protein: CASSQVMSYEQYF. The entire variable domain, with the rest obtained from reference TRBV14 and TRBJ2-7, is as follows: EAGVTQFPSHSVIEKGQTVTLRCDPISGHDNLYWYRRVMGKEIKFLLHFVKESKQDESGMPNNRFLAERTGGTYSTLKVQPAELEDSGVYFCASSQVMSYEQYFGPGTRLTVT.